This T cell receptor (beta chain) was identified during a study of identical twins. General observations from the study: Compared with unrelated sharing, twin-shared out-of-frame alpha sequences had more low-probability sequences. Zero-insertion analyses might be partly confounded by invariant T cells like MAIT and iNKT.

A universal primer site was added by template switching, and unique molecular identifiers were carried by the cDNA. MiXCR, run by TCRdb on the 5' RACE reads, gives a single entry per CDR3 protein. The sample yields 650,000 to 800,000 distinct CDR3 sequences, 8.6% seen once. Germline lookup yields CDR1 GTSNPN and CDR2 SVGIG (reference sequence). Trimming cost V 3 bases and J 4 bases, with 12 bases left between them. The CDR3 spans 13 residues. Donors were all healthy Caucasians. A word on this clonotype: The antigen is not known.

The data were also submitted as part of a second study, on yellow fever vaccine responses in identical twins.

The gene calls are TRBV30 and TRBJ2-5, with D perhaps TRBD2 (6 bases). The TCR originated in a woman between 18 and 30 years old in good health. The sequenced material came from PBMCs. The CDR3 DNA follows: TGTGCCTGGAGACGGGGAGGAGTAGAGACCCAGTACTTC. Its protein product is CAWRRGGVETQYF.